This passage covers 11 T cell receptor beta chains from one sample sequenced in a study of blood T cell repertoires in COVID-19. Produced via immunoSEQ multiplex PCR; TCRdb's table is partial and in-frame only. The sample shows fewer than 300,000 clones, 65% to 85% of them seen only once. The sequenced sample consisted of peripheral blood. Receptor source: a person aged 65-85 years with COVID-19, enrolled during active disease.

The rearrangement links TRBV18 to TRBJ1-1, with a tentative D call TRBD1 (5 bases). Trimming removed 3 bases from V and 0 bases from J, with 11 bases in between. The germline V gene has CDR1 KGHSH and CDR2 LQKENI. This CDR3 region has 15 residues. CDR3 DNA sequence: TGTGCCAGCTCACCGGGACTGGACCTGAACACTGAAGCTTTCTTT. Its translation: CASSPGLDLNTEAFF.

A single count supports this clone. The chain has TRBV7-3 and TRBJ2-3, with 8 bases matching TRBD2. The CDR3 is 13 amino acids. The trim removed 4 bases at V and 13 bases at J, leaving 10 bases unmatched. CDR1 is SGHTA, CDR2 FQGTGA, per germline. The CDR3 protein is CASSSVAGREEYF. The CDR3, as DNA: TGTGCCAGCAGCTCAGTAGCGGGAAGGGAGGAGTATTTT.

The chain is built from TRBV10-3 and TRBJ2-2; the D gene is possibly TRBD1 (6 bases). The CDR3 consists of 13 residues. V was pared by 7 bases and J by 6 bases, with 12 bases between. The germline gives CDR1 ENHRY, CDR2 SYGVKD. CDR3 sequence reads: CAITGTPAGELFF. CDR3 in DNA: TGTGCCATCACCGGGACACCTGCCGGGGAGCTGTTTTTT.

CDR3 protein: CASGRDATNEKLFF. DNA of the CDR3: TGTGCCAGCGGGCGAGATGCAACTAATGAAAAACTGTTTTTT. J is TRBJ1-4 and V is TRBV9; D not certain. The CDR3 extends over 14 amino acids. From germline, CDR1 is SGDLS and CDR2 YYNGEE. V was trimmed by 7 bases and J by 0 bases, leaving 10 bases between them.

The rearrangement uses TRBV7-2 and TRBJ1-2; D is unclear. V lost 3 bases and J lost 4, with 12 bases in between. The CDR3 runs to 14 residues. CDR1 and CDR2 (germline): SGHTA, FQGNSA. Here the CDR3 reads CASSFPAGFYGYTF. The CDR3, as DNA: TGTGCCAGCAGCTTTCCTGCAGGCTTCTATGGCTACACCTTC.

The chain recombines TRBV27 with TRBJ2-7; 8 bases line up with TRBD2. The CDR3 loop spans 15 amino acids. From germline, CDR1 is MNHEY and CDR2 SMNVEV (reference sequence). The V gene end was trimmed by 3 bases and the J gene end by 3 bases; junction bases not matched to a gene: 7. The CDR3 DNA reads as TGTGCCAGCAGTTTGAGGACTAGCTGGGACTACGAGCAGTACTTC. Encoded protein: CASSLRTSWDYEQYF.

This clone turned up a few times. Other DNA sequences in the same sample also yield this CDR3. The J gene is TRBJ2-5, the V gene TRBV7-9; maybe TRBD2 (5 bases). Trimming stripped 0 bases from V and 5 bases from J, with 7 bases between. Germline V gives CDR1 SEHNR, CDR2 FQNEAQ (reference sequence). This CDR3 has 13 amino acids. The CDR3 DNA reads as TGTGCCAGCAGCTTAGCGGGAGCGGAGACCCAGTACTTC. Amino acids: CASSLAGAETQYF.

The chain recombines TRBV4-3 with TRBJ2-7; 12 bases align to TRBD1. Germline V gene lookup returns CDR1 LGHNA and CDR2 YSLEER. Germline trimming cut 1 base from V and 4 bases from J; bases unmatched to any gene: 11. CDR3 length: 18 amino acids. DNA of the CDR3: TGCGCCAGCAGCCAAGCGACCCCCAGGGACAGGGGGCTGTACGAGCAGTACTTC. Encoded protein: CASSQATPRDRGLYEQYF.

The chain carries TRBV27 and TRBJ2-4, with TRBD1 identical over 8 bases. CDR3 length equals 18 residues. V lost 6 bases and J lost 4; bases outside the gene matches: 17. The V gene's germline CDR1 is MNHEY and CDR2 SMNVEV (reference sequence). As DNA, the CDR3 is TGTGCCAGCAGCTCATACGGACAGGGAGGTCCTTCAAAAAACATTCAGTACTTC. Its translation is CASSSYGQGGPSKNIQYF.

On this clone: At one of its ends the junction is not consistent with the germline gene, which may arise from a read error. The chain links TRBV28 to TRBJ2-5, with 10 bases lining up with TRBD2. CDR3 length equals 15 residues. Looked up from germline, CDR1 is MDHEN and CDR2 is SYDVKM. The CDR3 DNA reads TGTGCCAGCAGTTCTTTAGCGGGAGGCCAAAAGACCCAGTACTTC. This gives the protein CASSSLAGGQKTQYF.

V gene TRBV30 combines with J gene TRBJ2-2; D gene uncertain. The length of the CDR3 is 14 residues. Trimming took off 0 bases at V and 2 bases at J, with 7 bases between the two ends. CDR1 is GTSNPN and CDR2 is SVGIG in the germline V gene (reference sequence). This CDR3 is CAWSVVQNTGELFF. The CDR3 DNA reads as TGTGCCTGGAGTGTAGTACAAAACACCGGGGAGCTGTTTTTT. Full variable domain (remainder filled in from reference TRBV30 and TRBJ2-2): SQTIHQWPATLVQPVGSPLSLECTVEGTSNPNLYWYRQAAGRGLQLLFYSVGIGQISSEVPQNLSASRPQDRQFILSSKKLLLSDSGFYLCAWSVVQNTGELFFGEGSRLTVL.